The next 17 T cell receptor beta chains were all read from a single sample in a study of cytomegalovirus exposure and HLA in healthy donors (dated by TCRdb to 2016 to 2017). Library method: the immunoSEQ multiplex PCR assay. TCRdb limited this immuneACCESS table to in-frame rearrangements with V and J called. A share of clones is missing; checked studies link under half to unresolved V genes, and the rest is unexplained. A total of some 200,000 clones appear in this sample, 86% of them only once. Of the sample, about 7.2% falls within the top ten clones. The sample comprised PBMCs. These receptors were obtained from a man younger than 45 in good health and CMV-seropositive.

The CDR3, as DNA: TGTGCCAGCAGCGGGGGATATAATTCACCCCTCCACTTT. Encoded protein: CASSGGYNSPLHF. The chain combines TRBV7-9 with TRBJ1-6; maybe TRBD1 (5 bases). The CDR3 consists of 13 residues. Germline V lookup: CDR1 SEHNR, CDR2 FQNEAQ (reference sequence). The V gene lost 5 bases and the J gene lost 4 bases, with 6 bases spanning the gap.

V and J are TRBV18 and TRBJ2-6, with D hard to call. Germline CDR1 is KGHSH and CDR2 is LQKENI. With 2 bases removed from V and 0 bases from J, the gap between germline ends came to 14 bases. The CDR3 loop spans 18 amino acids. The CDR3 DNA follows: TGTGCCAGCTCACCAAACTTGGTGCCGAGCTCTGGGGCCAACGTCCTGACTTTC. Translated: CASSPNLVPSSGANVLTF.

The rearrangement links TRBV14 to TRBJ2-1, with D maybe TRBD1 (6 bases). Between the trimmed V and J ends, which lost 2 bases and 10 bases, there was a span of 9 bases. In germline, CDR1 is SGHDN, CDR2 FVKESK. The CDR3 totals 12 residues. CDR3 sequence: CASSQNRVEQFF. The CDR3 DNA is TGTGCCAGCAGCCAAAACAGGGTGGAGCAGTTCTTC.

The J gene is TRBJ1-4, the V gene TRBV5-1, with a weak D call TRBD1 (5 bases). In germline, CDR1 is SGHRS, CDR2 YFSETQ. The V end lost 0 bases, the J end lost 0 bases, and 9 bases lay between the germline ends. The length of the CDR3 is 16 residues. Here the CDR3 reads CASSLVPGTTNEKLFF. CDR3 in DNA: TGCGCCAGCAGCTTGGTCCCAGGGACAACTAATGAAAAACTGTTTTTT. The variable domain in full, completed from reference TRBV5-1 and TRBJ1-4, reads KAGVTQTPRYLIKTRGQQVTLSCSPISGHRSVSWYQQTPGQGLQFLFEYFSETQRNKGNFPGRFSGRQFSNSRSEMNVSTLELGDSALYLCASSLVPGTTNEKLFFGSGTQLSVL.

The chain has TRBV14 and TRBJ2-1; 9 bases line up with TRBD1. With V trimmed by 4 bases and J by 6 bases, 7 bases remained unmatched. There are 15 residues in the CDR3. In germline, CDR1 is SGHDN, CDR2 FVKESK. The CDR3 reads CASSRRQGVLNEQFF. CDR3 nucleotide sequence: TGTGCCAGCAGCCGAAGACAGGGGGTTCTCAATGAGCAGTTCTTC.

The rearrangement uses TRBV30 and TRBJ1-5; D ambiguous. Trimming pared 1 base from V and 4 bases from J, leaving 8 bases between. The germline gives CDR1 GTSNPN, CDR2 SVGIG (reference sequence). The CDR3 runs 13 residues. CDR3 sequence reads: CAWSATGNQPQHF. The CDR3 DNA follows: TGTGCCTGGAGTGCAACGGGGAATCAGCCCCAGCATTTT.

The chain couples TRBV30 to TRBJ2-2, with D unclear. This CDR3 has 12 amino acids. The germline gives CDR1 GTSNPN, CDR2 SVGIG (reference sequence). Trimming took 4 bases from V and 3 from J, leaving 6 bases between them. CDR3 nucleotide sequence: TGTGCCTGGAAACGGTACACCGGGGAGCTGTTTTTT. Its translation: CAWKRYTGELFF. Combining the CDR3 with reference TRBV30 and TRBJ2-2 gives the whole variable domain SQTIHQWPATLVQPVGSPLSLECTVEGTSNPNLYWYRQAAGRGLQLLFYSVGIGQISSEVPQNLSASRPQDRQFILSSKKLLLSDSGFYLCAWKRYTGELFFGEGSRLTVL.

V gene TRBV30 combines with J gene TRBJ2-7; D is ambiguous. Germline CDR1 GTSNPN, CDR2 SVGIG (reference sequence). This CDR3 has 12 amino acids. V dropped 3 bases and J dropped 2 bases, with 8 bases sitting between them. CDR3 in DNA: TGTGCCTGGAGCGTCGGAACCTACGAGCAGTACTTC. It encodes CAWSVGTYEQYF. Based on the CDR3 plus reference TRBV30 and TRBJ2-7, the full variable domain is SQTIHQWPATLVQPVGSPLSLECTVEGTSNPNLYWYRQAAGRGLQLLFYSVGIGQISSEVPQNLSASRPQDRQFILSSKKLLLSDSGFYLCAWSVGTYEQYFGPGTRLTVT.

This clone was counted once. V usage is TRBV30 and J usage is TRBJ2-7, with 8 bases lining up with TRBD1. With 2 bases clipped from V and 4 bases from J, the junction kept 4 bases outside the gene matches. This CDR3 comprises 13 residues. Germline V gene lookup returns CDR1 GTSNPN and CDR2 SVGIG (reference sequence). CDR3 coding DNA: TGTGCCTGGAGTCCCAGGGGGCTGTACGAGCAGTACTTC. Protein sequence: CAWSPRGLYEQYF.

This clone was detected once. The chain uses TRBV7-9 and TRBJ1-2; no firm D call. CDR1 SEHNR and CDR2 FQNEAQ come from the germline V gene (reference sequence). V was clipped by 1 base and J by 7 bases, with 16 bases between them. The CDR3 is 15 residues long. The CDR3 coding sequence is TGTGCCAGCAGCTTAGTTCAATATAGCATTGGTGGCTACACCTTC. Translation gives CASSLVQYSIGGYTF.

This chain joins TRBV7-7 and TRBJ2-3; TRBD1 matches 7 bases. The CDR3 spans 15 residues. Germline CDR1 and CDR2: SSHAT and FNYEAQ (reference sequence). J was trimmed by 4 bases and V by 3 bases; bases with no gene match: 7. Here the CDR3 reads CASSLGTGVSDTQYF. The CDR3 nucleotides read TGTGCCAGCAGCTTGGGAACAGGGGTGTCAGATACGCAGTATTTT.

The chain carries TRBV10-3 and TRBJ1-2; 7 bases are shared with TRBD1. J gave up 4 bases and V 3 bases, and 5 bases lay outside the gene matches. CDR3 length: 14 amino acids. The V gene's germline CDR1 is ENHRY and CDR2 SYGVKD. The CDR3 spells CAISEADRSYGYTF. The CDR3 DNA is TGTGCCATCAGTGAAGCGGACAGGTCCTATGGCTACACCTTC.

This clone was detected once. In nucleotides, the CDR3 is TGCGCCAGCAGCCCTCTAACCGACAATCTCAATGAGCAGTTCTTC. Translated: CASSPLTDNLNEQFF. The chain recombines TRBV4-3 with TRBJ2-1, with no clear D. This CDR3 region has 15 residues. Germline V gives CDR1 LGHNA, CDR2 YSLEER. With 4 bases removed from V and 6 bases from J, the gap between germline ends came to 16 bases.

The J gene is TRBJ1-4, the V gene TRBV9; TRBD1 agrees at 9 bases. Per germline, CDR1 SGDLS and CDR2 YYNGEE. The V gene end was trimmed by 2 bases and the J gene end by 8 bases; junction bases not matched to a gene: 10. This CDR3 contains 16 residues. DNA of the CDR3: TGTGCCAGCAGCGTCGGGGCCGGGACAGGGAACGAAAAACTGTTTTTT. Its protein product is CASSVGAGTGNEKLFF.

A single count supports this clone. J is TRBJ2-3 and V is TRBV9; either TRBD1 or TRBD2 may fit D (6 bases each). The germline V and J ends were trimmed by 0 bases and 6 bases, with 11 bases remaining between them. The CDR3 length is 14 residues. Looked up from germline, CDR1 is SGDLS and CDR2 is YYNGEE. This CDR3 is CASSVGGAADTQYF. The CDR3, as DNA: TGTGCCAGCAGCGTAGGGGGGGCCGCCGATACGCAGTATTTT.

The genes are TRBV7-6 and TRBJ2-7; the D gene is possibly TRBD2 (6 bases). Germline V CDR1 and CDR2: SGHVS, FNYEAQ. This CDR3 region has 15 residues. V lost 2 bases, J lost 3 bases, and 14 bases lay in between. CDR3 sequence: CASSLSEGPLYEQYF. The CDR3 region has the DNA TGTGCCAGCAGCTTATCGGAGGGTCCGCTCTACGAGCAGTACTTC.

This clone was counted between two and nine times. The chain is built from TRBV5-1 and TRBJ2-7; D perhaps matches TRBD1 (5 bases). CDR3 length: 14 amino acids. Trimming took off 0 bases at V and 2 bases at J, with 9 bases between the two ends. Germline lookup yields CDR1 SGHRS and CDR2 YFSETQ. CDR3 region: CASSLGAGTYEQYF. The CDR3 nucleotides are TGCGCCAGCAGCTTGGGTGCAGGGACCTACGAGCAGTACTTC.